This T cell receptor beta chain was recorded in a study of long-term antiretroviral therapy in people with HIV. Researchers secured at least one pre-ART and at least two post-ART PBMC samples from each donor. Version v3.0 of the immunoSEQ assay ran at survey level. Sequencing used immunoSEQ multiplex PCR; TCRdb keeps in-frame clones, though not all of them. The sample consists of 25,000 to 35,000 clones, about 93% of them appearing once. As to this clone: What it recognizes is unknown.

The study's findings and limits: In samples taken after ART, diversity increased but remained below transplant donor control levels.

CDR1 is GTSNPN, CDR2 SVGIG, per germline (reference sequence). CDR3 length: 13 amino acids. Trimming stripped 0 bases from V and 6 bases from J, with 8 bases between. Sequencing was performed on unsorted PBMCs, taken 6.2 years after starting antiretroviral therapy. The J gene is TRBJ2-2, the V gene TRBV30; no firm D call. The sequence derives from a man in his forties with HIV. CDR3 in amino acids: CAWSVRVPGELFF. As DNA, the CDR3 is TGTGCCTGGAGTGTAAGGGTCCCCGGGGAGCTGTTTTTT.